This passage covers 26 T cell receptor beta chains from one sample sequenced in a study of radiotherapy plus CTLA-4 blockade in lung cancer. Profiled with immunoSEQ multiplex PCR; TCRdb holds only in-frame clones, not every one. The repertoire holds around 110,000 clones, with around 85% as singletons. This material consisted of peripheral blood, taken from a patient treated with radiotherapy plus ipilimumab. The receptors stem from a human donor with non-small cell lung cancer that progressed on radiotherapy plus ipilimumab. Some clones in this sample may be carry-over from other donors' samples.

The chain recombines TRBV6-1 with TRBJ1-5; no clear D gene. From germline, CDR1 is MNHNS and CDR2 SASEGT. V was shortened by 6 bases and J by 4 bases, with 10 bases between the two germline ends. The CDR3 runs 13 residues. CDR3 DNA: TGTGCCAGCAGCGGACTCGTAAATCAGCCCCAGCATTTT. Translating gives CASSGLVNQPQHF.

This chain connects TRBV6-5 to TRBJ2-5, with unresolved D. The CDR3 has 13 amino acids. Trimming left V 2 bases short and J 4 bases short, with 8 bases between. Germline values: CDR1 MNHEY, CDR2 SVGAGI. The CDR3 nucleotides are TGTGCCAGCAGTTACAGTATCGGAGAGACCCAGTACTTC. It specifies CASSYSIGETQYF.

V and J are TRBV27 and TRBJ2-7, with TRBD2 matching 12 bases. The CDR3 loop spans 16 amino acids. CDR1 is MNHEY and CDR2 is SMNVEV in the germline V gene (reference sequence). With 7 bases clipped from V and 4 bases from J, the junction kept 11 bases outside the gene matches. CDR3 sequence reads: CASNLAGGPFMYEQYF. CDR3 DNA sequence: TGTGCCAGCAACCTAGCGGGGGGGCCGTTTATGTACGAGCAGTACTTC.

This clone was seen only a few times. This rearrangement joins TRBV6-1 to TRBJ1-6; weak D call: TRBD1 (5 bases). With 5 bases removed from V and 9 bases from J, the gap between germline ends came to 14 bases. The CDR3 contains 14 residues. The germline V gene encodes CDR1 MNHNS and CDR2 SASEGT. CDR3: CASSSQVDSSPLHF. The DNA of the CDR3 is TGTGCCAGCAGTTCACAGGTTGACAGTTCACCCCTCCACTTT.

This clone was seen more than once but under ten times. The chain carries TRBV10-3 and TRBJ1-4; tentatively, D is TRBD1 (5 bases). V was clipped by 0 bases and J by 8 bases, with 13 bases between them. Germline V CDR1 and CDR2: ENHRY, SYGVKD. The CDR3 runs to 15 residues. CDR3 loop: CAISESTDIGEKLFF. The CDR3 DNA sequence: TGTGCCATCAGTGAGTCGACAGACATAGGAGAAAAACTGTTTTTT.

The genes are TRBV11-1 and TRBJ2-7, with D perhaps assigned TRBD1 or TRBD2 (5 bases each). The ends were cut back, 5 bases at V and 6 bases at J, with 17 bases in the middle. Germline assignment: CDR1 SGHAT and CDR2 FQDESV (reference sequence). This CDR3 is built from 14 residues. As DNA, the CDR3 is TGTGCCAGCAGCGGACGGGGACCTTATACCGAGCAGTACTTC. It translates to CASSGRGPYTEQYF.

The gene calls are TRBV4-2 and TRBJ1-2, with D possibly being TRBD1 (5 bases). Trimming removed 2 bases at V and 7 bases at J, with 23 bases between. The CDR3 covers 17 residues. CDR1 and CDR2 (germline): LGHNA, YNFKEQ. This CDR3 is CASSQSQGEGNLGGYTF. The CDR3 DNA reads TGTGCCAGCAGCCAATCCCAGGGTGAAGGTAACTTAGGTGGCTACACCTTC.

The chain recombines TRBV6-5 with TRBJ1-2; maybe TRBD1 (6 bases). V dropped 6 bases and J dropped 2 bases, with 10 bases sitting between them. In germline, CDR1 is MNHEY, CDR2 SVGAGI. This CDR3 has 13 amino acids. The CDR3 loop reads CASRSTGNYGYTF. CDR3 DNA: TGTGCCAGCAGGTCGACAGGAAACTATGGCTACACCTTC.

The chain employs TRBV4-1 and TRBJ2-5, with D hard to call. V shed 1 base and J shed 4 bases, with 13 bases lying between them. This CDR3 has 15 amino acids. CDR1 and CDR2 from the germline V gene are MGHRA and YSYEKL. CDR3 amino acids: CASSQVGPGGETQYF. For the CDR3, the DNA is TGCGCCAGCAGCCAAGTAGGACCAGGCGGAGAGACCCAGTACTTC.

The chain has TRBV4-3 and TRBJ2-1, with 9 bases fitting TRBD2. CDR1 and CDR2 from the germline V gene are LGHNA and YSLEER. The CDR3 runs to 14 residues. The V and J ends lost 6 bases and 8 bases, in that order; junction bases with no gene match: 8. CDR3 bases: TGCGCCAGCAGTCGCGGGGGGGCCGAGTATGAGCAGTTCTTC. This codes for CASSRGGAEYEQFF.

This clone was seen a handful of times. The rearrangement joins TRBV29-1 to TRBJ2-1, with D possibly being TRBD2 (6 bases). Trimming shortened V by 4 bases and J by 3 bases, and 19 bases separated the two germline ends. CDR3 length: 16 residues. Germline loops: CDR1 SQVTM, CDR2 ANQGSEA. DNA of the CDR3: TGCAGCGTTGTGAGTCAGGAGGGGATTCGCTACAATGAGCAGTTCTTC. As protein: CSVVSQEGIRYNEQFF.

J is TRBJ1-1 and V is TRBV7-3; D is undetermined. The CDR3 length is 14 residues. V gave up 5 bases and J gave up 6 bases, with 16 bases separating them. Germline V CDR1 and CDR2: SGHTA, FQGTGA. CDR3 residues: CASSPYLEAAEAFF. The CDR3 DNA reads as TGTGCCAGCAGCCCATATCTGGAAGCCGCTGAAGCTTTCTTT. The full variable domain, rest sourced from reference TRBV7-3 and TRBJ1-1, is GAGVSQTPSNKVTEKGKYVELRCDPISGHTALYWYRQSLGQGPEFLIYFQGTGAADDSGLPNDRFFAVRPEGSVSTLKIQRTERGDSAVYLCASSPYLEAAEAFFGQGTRLTVV.

The chain recombines TRBV2 with TRBJ1-2; no clear D. Trimming pared 0 bases from V and 7 bases from J, leaving 15 bases between. CDR1 SNHLY and CDR2 FYNNEI come from the germline V gene. There are 15 residues in the CDR3. In nucleotides, the CDR3 is TGTGCCAGCAGTGAAGCGATGCCAGTCTTGGGTGGCTACACCTTC. Translation gives CASSEAMPVLGGYTF.

The chain uses TRBV5-1 and TRBJ1-3; D ambiguous. The CDR3 contains 17 residues. V lost 0 bases and J 0 bases, leaving 13 bases between the germline ends. The V gene's germline CDR1 is SGHRS and CDR2 YFSETQ. This CDR3 reads CASSLGQDLSSGNTIYF. CDR3 sequence (DNA): TGCGCCAGCAGCTTGGGACAAGACTTGAGCTCTGGAAACACCATATATTTT.

The chain carries TRBV5-1 and TRBJ1-1, with 8 positions matching TRBD1. Germline CDR1 SGHRS, CDR2 YFSETQ. The length of the CDR3 is 14 residues. Germline trimming cut 4 bases from V and 3 bases from J; bases unmatched to any gene: 5. Written as DNA, the CDR3 is TGCGCCAGCAGCGGGGACAGGTCACACACTGAAGCTTTCTTT. Its translation: CASSGDRSHTEAFF.

The chain carries TRBV5-4 and TRBJ2-2, with unresolved D. The CDR3 runs to 15 residues. Trimming removed 0 bases from V and 2 bases from J, with 8 bases in between. Per germline, CDR1 SGHNT and CDR2 YYREEE (reference sequence). In DNA form, the CDR3 reads TGTGCCAGCAGCTTGGACAGAATAAACACCGGGGAGCTGTTTTTT. Translated, it gives CASSLDRINTGELFF. The whole variable domain, remainder taken from reference TRBV5-4 and TRBJ2-2, is ETGVTQSPTHLIKTRGQQVTLRCSSQSGHNTVSWYQQALGQGPQFIFQYYREEENGRGNFPPRFSGLQFPNYSSELNVNALELDDSALYLCASSLDRINTGELFFGEGSRLTVL.

This chain connects TRBV12-5 to TRBJ2-2; 13 positions agree with TRBD2. The V and J ends lost 1 base and 5 bases, in that order; junction bases with no gene match: 7. Germline CDR1 is LGHNT and CDR2 is FRNRAP. This CDR3 contains 18 residues. The CDR3 loop reads CASGLGFGLAGETGELFF. DNA for the CDR3: TGTGCTAGTGGTTTGGGATTCGGACTAGCGGGGGAAACCGGGGAGCTGTTTTTT.

This clone occurred once. The rearrangement joins TRBV2 to TRBJ1-6, with 9 bases fitting TRBD1. The germline gives CDR1 SNHLY, CDR2 FYNNEI. CDR3 size: 14 residues. Trimming at V came to 5 bases and at J to 14 bases, leaving 10 bases not matched to a gene. CDR3 sequence: CASSLDRGAGTLHF. Written as DNA, the CDR3 is TGTGCCAGCAGTTTGGACAGGGGCGCAGGGACCCTCCACTTT.

The chain couples TRBV5-1 to TRBJ2-5; possible D gene TRBD1, 6 bases. This CDR3 contains 15 residues. V lost 7 bases and J 1 base, leaving 17 bases between the germline ends. CDR1 and CDR2 (germline): SGHRS, YFSETQ. The CDR3 is CASGDIPSLQETQYF. The CDR3 DNA is TGCGCCAGCGGGGACATACCTTCCCTCCAAGAGACCCAGTACTTC.

This chain uses TRBV5-6 with TRBJ1-2; D call uncertain. Germline lookup yields CDR1 SGHDT and CDR2 YYEEEE. The CDR3 is 13 residues long. Trimming stripped 4 bases from V and 0 bases from J, with 7 bases between. As DNA, the CDR3 is TGTGCCAGCAGCAAGGACGCTAACTATGGCTACACCTTC. It is translated as CASSKDANYGYTF.

The chain joins TRBV18 to TRBJ2-3; TRBD1 matches 10 bases. The CDR3 has 15 amino acids. CDR1 KGHSH and CDR2 LQKENI come from the germline V gene. J was trimmed by 7 bases and V by 2 bases; bases with no gene match: 6. The CDR3 coding sequence is TGTGCCAGCTCACCAACCGGGACAGGGGTAAATACGCAGTATTTT. Translated: CASSPTGTGVNTQYF.

The chain carries TRBV5-1 and TRBJ1-2; D possibly corresponds to TRBD1 (5 bases). CDR3 length: 14 residues. CDR1 and CDR2 from the germline V gene are SGHRS and YFSETQ. Trimming removed 1 base at V and 7 bases at J, with 14 bases between. CDR3 bases: TGCGCCAGCAGCTTGCTCGTCGGGGCCCTTGGCTACACCTTC. This codes for CASSLLVGALGYTF.

V gene TRBV5-6 combines with J gene TRBJ1-3; D is possibly TRBD1 (6 bases). CDR3 length: 17 amino acids. The germline CDR1 and CDR2 sequences are SGHDT and YYEEEE. The V and J ends lost 5 bases and 2 bases respectively, with 20 bases between them. The CDR3 region has the DNA TGTGCCAGCAGGTTGTTTGAAGGGGGGCCTACTGGAAACACCATATATTTT. It codes for CASRLFEGGPTGNTIYF.

This clone was seen a single time. The chain couples TRBV13 to TRBJ1-1; no definite D call. The germline gives CDR1 PRHDT, CDR2 FYEKMQ (reference sequence). V shed 4 bases and J shed 6 bases, with 12 bases lying between them. This CDR3 is 13 amino acids long. For the CDR3, the DNA is TGTGCCAGCAGCTCGACGATATTCGCTGAAGCTTTCTTT. Its translation is CASSSTIFAEAFF.

V gene TRBV5-1 combines with J gene TRBJ1-2, with D possibly being TRBD1 (5 bases). This CDR3 is 15 amino acids long. V was trimmed by 4 bases and J by 3 bases, leaving 16 bases between them. CDR1 is SGHRS, CDR2 YFSETQ, per germline. The CDR3 coding sequence is TGCGCCAGCAGCAGCACGGGGGTAGATTACTATGGCTACACCTTC. Translating gives CASSSTGVDYYGYTF.

This clone was counted a few times. This chain links TRBV11-2 with TRBJ1-1; D is uncertain. The germline CDR1 and CDR2 sequences are SGHAT and FQNNGV. Trimming left V 2 bases short and J 0 bases short, with 4 bases between. The CDR3 is made up of 13 amino acids. CDR3 coding DNA: TGTGCCAGCAGCTTAAGGTTGAACACTGAAGCTTTCTTT. Protein: CASSLRLNTEAFF.